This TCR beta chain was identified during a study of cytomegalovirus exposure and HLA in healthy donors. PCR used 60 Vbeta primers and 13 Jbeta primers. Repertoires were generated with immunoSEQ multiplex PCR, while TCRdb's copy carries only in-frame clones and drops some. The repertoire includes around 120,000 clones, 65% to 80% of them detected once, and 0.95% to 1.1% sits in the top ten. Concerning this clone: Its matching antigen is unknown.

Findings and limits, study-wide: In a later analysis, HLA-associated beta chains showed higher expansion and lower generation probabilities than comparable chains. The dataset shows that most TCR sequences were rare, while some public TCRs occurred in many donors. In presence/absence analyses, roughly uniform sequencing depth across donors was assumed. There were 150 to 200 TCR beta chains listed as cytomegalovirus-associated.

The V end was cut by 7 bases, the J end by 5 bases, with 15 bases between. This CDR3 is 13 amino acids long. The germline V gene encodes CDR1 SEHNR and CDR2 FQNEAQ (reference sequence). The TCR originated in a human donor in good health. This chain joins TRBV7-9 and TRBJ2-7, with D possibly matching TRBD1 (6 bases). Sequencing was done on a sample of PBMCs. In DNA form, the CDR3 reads TGTGCCAGCAATCTAGCTACAGGGAACGAGCAGTACTTC. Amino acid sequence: CASNLATGNEQYF.